This T cell receptor (beta chain) was sequenced during a study of T cell changes during pregnancy in multiple sclerosis. Germline CDR1 and CDR2: SNHLY and FYNNEI. V shed 5 bases, J shed 5 bases, and the junction held 6 bases outside the gene matches. This CDR3 region has 13 residues. The data were produced by immunoSEQ multiplex PCR, yet TCRdb's version contains in-frame clones alone and is incomplete. The sample lists approximately 50,000 clones, about 92% occurring once. The sequencing here drew on CD4+ T cells from peripheral blood mononuclear cells, taken in the third trimester of pregnancy. The TCR was taken from a female donor with multiple sclerosis, enrolled in a pregnancy study. The chain links TRBV2 to TRBJ2-7, with 7 bases that match TRBD1. The CDR3 loop is CASSIRTGNEQYF. CDR3 DNA sequence: TGTGCCAGCAGTATTAGGACAGGCAACGAGCAGTACTTC.